The sequence of this TCR beta chain was determined in a study of T-cell reconstitution after alpha-beta-depleted transplantation in children. CDR1 is MNHNS and CDR2 is SASEGT in the germline V gene. V shed 9 bases, J shed 2 bases, and the junction held 5 bases outside the gene matches. This CDR3 has 14 residues. The library targeted TCRbeta and was prepared with unique molecular identifiers. MiXCR, applied by TCRdb to the PCR reads, yields one record per CDR3 protein. The table has 490,000 or so distinct CDR3 sequences, about 12% seen once. The V and J genes are TRBV6-1 and TRBJ2-3; 10 bases are a match to TRBD2. The specimen comprised PBMCs from the stem cell graft donor, sampled from the stem cell graft. The source of this sequence is a human donor who donated a stem cell graft to a child with combined immunodeficiency. The CDR3 DNA sequence: TGTGCCAGTGAAGCGGGAGGGAACACAGATACGCAGTATTTT. Translation gives CASEAGGNTDTQYF.